Presented here are 20 T cell receptor beta chains from one specimen sequenced in a study of blood T cells in healthy people across ages. PCR was performed a second time for roughly 6 to 12 cycles using a sample-barcoded 5' primer and a J-beta primer mix. MiXCR, applied by TCRdb to the 5' RACE reads, yields one record per CDR3 protein. The sample lists about 1 million distinct CDR3 sequences, 45% occurring once. The sample comprised blood. The receptor set was obtained from a woman in her sixties or seventies in good health.

The chain couples TRBV6-5 to TRBJ2-3, with TRBD2 matching over 10 bases. The CDR3 is 20 residues long. Losses at the gene ends were 1 base for V and 4 bases for J; bases not matched to a gene: 17. The germline gives CDR1 MNHEY, CDR2 SVGAGI. CDR3 nucleotide sequence: TGTGCCAGCAGTTACTTGGGTGGCCTGCGTAGCGGGGGGATCCCAGATACGCAGTATTTT. This sequence encodes CASSYLGGLRSGGIPDTQYF.

This rearrangement joins TRBV20-1 to TRBJ2-4; possibly TRBD2 for D (6 bases). Germline CDR1 DFQATT, CDR2 SNEGSKA (reference sequence). There are 15 residues in the CDR3. V was clipped by 5 bases and J by 0 bases, with 14 bases between them. Here the CDR3 DNA reads TGCAGTGCTCCAGACAAGGGACTAGCCAAAAACATTCAGTACTTC. As protein: CSAPDKGLAKNIQYF.

The J gene is TRBJ2-1, the V gene TRBV27, with 12 nucleotides matching TRBD2. V trimming: 6 bases; J trimming: 0 bases; junction bases outside the gene matches: 9. The CDR3 extends over 18 amino acids. The germline CDR1 and CDR2 sequences are MNHEY and SMNVEV (reference sequence). Here the CDR3 reads CASSRLAGVLSSYNEQFF. For the CDR3, the DNA is TGTGCCAGCAGCAGACTAGCGGGAGTTTTAAGCTCCTACAATGAGCAGTTCTTC.

The V and J genes are TRBV5-1 and TRBJ2-6; unclear D gene. V gave up 0 bases and J gave up 0 bases, with 13 bases separating them. The CDR3 consists of 18 residues. Germline V gene lookup returns CDR1 SGHRS and CDR2 YFSETQ. CDR3 residues: CASSLGAASNSGANVLTF. The CDR3 DNA sequence: TGCGCCAGCAGCTTGGGGGCGGCGTCTAACTCTGGGGCCAACGTCCTGACTTTC.

This clonotype was seen a handful of times. CDR3 sequence reads: CASSPNRRGYGYTF. The CDR3 DNA sequence: TGTGCCAGCAGCCCCAATCGAAGGGGCTATGGCTACACCTTC. This chain connects TRBV28 to TRBJ1-2; possibly TRBD1 for D (5 bases). Germline lookup yields CDR1 MDHEN and CDR2 SYDVKM. V was clipped by 6 bases and J by 4 bases, with 15 bases between them. This CDR3 has 14 residues.

CDR3: CASNTGLAKETQFF. CDR3 coding DNA: TGTGCCAGCAACACGGGACTAGCGAAAGAGACCCAGTTCTTC. The chain couples TRBV12-3 or TRBV12-4 to TRBJ2-1; 10 positions agree with TRBD2. The CDR3 is made up of 14 amino acids. V was pared by 7 bases and J by 13 bases, with 13 bases of the junction left unmatched.

This clonotype was seen a handful of times. The V call is TRBV6-6, the J call TRBJ1-6; unclear D gene. CDR1 MNHNY and CDR2 SVGAGI come from the germline V gene (reference sequence). This CDR3 region has 13 residues. V was cut by 6 bases and J by 9 bases, with 12 bases left in between. CDR3 amino acids: CASRYLTGSPLHF. The CDR3 bases are TGTGCCAGCAGATATCTTACTGGTTCACCCCTCCACTTT.

The gene calls are TRBV28 and TRBJ2-5; unclear D gene. The CDR3 sequence is 15 residues long. Germline CDR1 reads MDHEN; CDR2 reads SYDVKM. Trimming left V 6 bases short and J 1 base short, with 15 bases between. The CDR3 spells CASSSLPPAQETQYF. Written as DNA, the CDR3 is TGTGCCAGCAGCTCCCTCCCTCCGGCCCAAGAGACCCAGTACTTC.

This clonotype was recorded many times. The rearrangement uses TRBV27 and TRBJ2-7; a possible D gene is TRBD1 (6 bases). The CDR3 has 14 amino acids. Trimming took off 2 bases at V and 5 bases at J, with 13 bases between the two ends. Per the germline V gene, CDR1 is MNHEY and CDR2 is SMNVEV (reference sequence). CDR3 nucleotides: TGTGCCAGCAGTTTAGTTCAGGGGTTGAACGAGCAGTACTTC. Translating it yields CASSLVQGLNEQYF.

This clonotype was seen only a few times. The CDR3 DNA reads as TGTGCCAGCAGCCAAACTCCACTGGACAGGGTACGCACAGATACGCAGTATTTT. This encodes CASSQTPLDRVRTDTQYF. The chain recombines TRBV14 with TRBJ2-3; 8 nucleotides agree with TRBD1. Germline assignment: CDR1 SGHDN and CDR2 FVKESK. The trim removed 2 bases at V and 1 base at J, leaving 11 bases unmatched. The CDR3 sequence is 18 residues long.

J is TRBJ2-7 and V is TRBV11-2; D tentatively fits TRBD1 or TRBD2 (5 bases each). This CDR3 has 14 residues. CDR1 is SGHAT, CDR2 FQNNGV, per germline. V was cut by 0 bases and J by 2 bases, with 8 bases left in between. The DNA for the CDR3 is TGTGCCAGCAGCTTAGAAGCGGACACCTACGAGCAGTACTTC. It is translated as CASSLEADTYEQYF.

This clonotype was detected a few times. The genes are TRBV3-1 and TRBJ2-5; D is uncertain. The CDR3 loop spans 16 amino acids. Trimming left V 1 base short and J 1 base short, with 13 bases between. Germline V gene data show CDR1 as LGHDT and CDR2 as YNNKEL (reference sequence). CDR3: CASSQGVSGLQETQYF. CDR3 nucleotides: TGTGCCAGCAGCCAAGGAGTTTCGGGTCTCCAAGAGACCCAGTACTTC.

The genes are TRBV9 and TRBJ2-7, with a tentative D call TRBD1 (6 bases). Germline lookup yields CDR1 SGDLS and CDR2 YYNGEE. Trimming left V 5 bases short and J 7 bases short, with 16 bases between. The CDR3 covers 13 residues. CDR3 nucleotides: TGTGCCAGCAGTAAACCAGGGACACGAGAGCAGTACTTC. As protein: CASSKPGTREQYF.

The V and J genes are TRBV6-1 and TRBJ2-1; D gene ambiguous. The V end was cut by 10 bases, the J end by 1 base, with 20 bases between. The CDR3 runs 16 residues. Germline assignment: CDR1 MNHNS and CDR2 SASEGT. This chain's CDR3 is CANLIKKGWSYNEQFF. The CDR3 DNA follows: TGTGCCAACCTAATCAAGAAGGGATGGTCCTACAATGAGCAGTTCTTC.

CDR3 in amino acids: CASSWTSGSSYEQFF. CDR3 nucleotides: TGTGCCAGCAGCTGGACTAGCGGGAGCTCATATGAGCAGTTCTTC. This sequence joins TRBV7-8 and TRBJ2-1; 13 nucleotides agree with TRBD2. The CDR3 consists of 15 residues. Germline loops: CDR1 SGHVS, CDR2 FQNEAQ. V shed 4 bases, J shed 8 bases, and the junction held 5 bases outside the gene matches. The full variable domain, rest sourced from reference TRBV7-8 and TRBJ2-1, is GAGVSQSPRYKVAKRGQDVALRCDPISGHVSLFWYQQALGQGPEFLTYFQNEAQLDKSGLPSDRFFAERPEGSVSTLKIQRTQQEDSAVYLCASSWTSGSSYEQFFGPGTRLTVL.

DNA for the CDR3: TGCGCCAGCAGCTCAACTAGTACCAGCCGACGCGATGAGCAGTTCTTC. Translation gives CASSSTSTSRRDEQFF. The V call is TRBV5-1, the J call TRBJ2-1; maybe TRBD2 (5 bases). V dropped 3 bases and J dropped 8 bases, with 21 bases sitting between them. Per the germline V gene, CDR1 is SGHRS and CDR2 is YFSETQ. CDR3 size: 16 residues.

The chain recombines TRBV6-5 with TRBJ2-4; D ambiguous. The tail of the sequence fits TRBJ2-7 better, so the J call may be wrong. Per germline, CDR1 MNHEY and CDR2 SVGAGI. The CDR3 sequence is 13 residues long. The CDR3, as DNA: TGTGCCAGCAGTGCGTCGGCCTTTGGCGAGCAGTACTTC. It encodes CASSASAFGEQYF.

This clonotype was seen more than once but under ten times. V gene TRBV4-1 combines with J gene TRBJ2-7, with D perhaps matching TRBD2 (5 bases). V lost 0 bases and J lost 5, with 17 bases in between. CDR1 and CDR2 (germline): MGHRA, YSYEKL. This CDR3 has 16 amino acids. The CDR3 DNA reads as TGCGCCAGCAGCCAAGAAGGATCCGGACTCGGGGACGAGCAGTACTTC. This encodes CASSQEGSGLGDEQYF.

This CDR3 reads CSVGSLAGVAGELFF. CDR3 in DNA: TGCAGCGTTGGTAGCCTAGCGGGAGTTGCCGGGGAGCTGTTTTTT. V usage is TRBV29-1 and J usage is TRBJ2-2; 10 bases fit TRBD2. Per the germline V gene, CDR1 is SQVTM and CDR2 is ANQGSEA. V was pared by 4 bases and J by 6 bases, with 8 bases of the junction left unmatched. The CDR3 spans 15 residues.

The chain uses TRBV7-2 and TRBJ2-3; 9 bases are shared with TRBD2. The CDR3 is 15 amino acids. V shed 3 bases, J shed 4 bases, and the junction held 5 bases outside the gene matches. The germline CDR1 and CDR2 sequences are SGHTA and FQGNSA. The CDR3 sequence: CASSFWAGGSDTQYF. CDR3 bases: TGTGCCAGCAGCTTCTGGGCGGGAGGGTCAGATACGCAGTATTTT.